The T cell receptor (beta chain) under discussion was sequenced for a study of cytomegalovirus exposure and HLA in healthy donors. Study-wide results and caveats: Data from an earlier analysis indicated that most TCR beta V segments were productive either about 90% or about 30% of the time.

The CDR3 spans 13 residues. From germline, CDR1 is SGHDT and CDR2 YYEEEE. The trim removed 4 bases at V and 5 bases at J, leaving 3 bases unmatched. This clone was seen a handful of times. Its antigen is still unknown. PCR was performed using 60 Vbeta and 13 Jbeta primers. Clones were read by immunoSEQ multiplex PCR, and TCRdb kept only the in-frame ones, dropping some. The sample lists about 140,000 clones, almost 85% occurring once. The chain links TRBV5-6 to TRBJ2-5; TRBD2 matches 9 bases. The TCR comes from a man aged 30 to 39 in good health and CMV-seropositive. Sequenced input: PBMCs. Here the CDR3 DNA reads TGTGCCAGCAGCCCTAGCGGGACGGAGACCCAGTACTTC. Its protein is CASSPSGTETQYF.